The 30 T cell receptor beta chains below all came from one sample that was sequenced in a study of blood T cell repertoires in COVID-19. The data were produced by immunoSEQ multiplex PCR, yet TCRdb's version contains in-frame clones alone and is incomplete. The data hold 200,000 or so clones, with 65% to 85% observed a single time. Sample: peripheral blood. Receptors were obtained from a woman aged 25 to 39 with acute or convalescent COVID-19.

CDR3 amino acids: CASSLVGGQGNIQYF. As DNA, the CDR3 is TGTGCCAGCAGCTTAGTAGGAGGACAGGGAAACATTCAGTACTTC. V is TRBV7-2 and J is TRBJ2-4; 8 bases map to TRBD1. The CDR3 contains 15 residues. Trimming took 1 base from V and 6 from J; bases not matched to a gene: 5. In germline, CDR1 is SGHTA, CDR2 FQGNSA.

The V and J genes are TRBV7-9 and TRBJ1-1; D is possibly TRBD1 (5 bases). CDR3 size: 16 residues. The ends were cut back, 0 bases at V and 3 bases at J, with 14 bases in the middle. CDR1 is SEHNR and CDR2 is FQNEAQ in the germline V gene (reference sequence). Here the CDR3 DNA reads TGTGCCAGCAGCTTAGCGGAGGGGACCCGGGACACTGAAGCTTTCTTT. Its translation: CASSLAEGTRDTEAFF.

This chain links TRBV7-9 with TRBJ1-4; D ambiguous. V dropped 2 bases and J dropped 8 bases, with 9 bases sitting between them. There are 13 residues in the CDR3. The germline V gene encodes CDR1 SEHNR and CDR2 FQNEAQ (reference sequence). The CDR3 reads CASSLLSFEKLFF. The CDR3 DNA follows: TGTGCCAGCAGCTTATTATCCTTCGAAAAACTGTTTTTT.

This rearrangement joins TRBV30 to TRBJ1-5; 7 bases fit TRBD1. Trimming cost V 3 bases and J 1 base; bases outside gene matches: 6. CDR3 size: 15 residues. The germline CDR1 and CDR2 sequences are GTSNPN and SVGIG (reference sequence). CDR3 protein: CAWSLTGRSNQPQHF. The CDR3 bases are TGTGCCTGGAGCTTGACAGGGAGAAGCAATCAGCCCCAGCATTTT.

Points on this clone: At one of its ends the junction is not consistent with the germline gene, which may arise from a read error. V gene TRBV27 combines with J gene TRBJ1-5; D remains ambiguous. Germline V gives CDR1 MNHEY, CDR2 SMNVEV (reference sequence). This CDR3 contains 16 residues. CDR3 in amino acids: CASSLSEPRWGEPQHF. The CDR3 DNA reads TGTGCCAGCAGTCTATCGGAACCCAGGTGGGGAGAGCCCCAGCATTTT.

The chain links TRBV19 to TRBJ1-2, with TRBD1 identical over 9 bases. The germline V gene has CDR1 LNHDA and CDR2 SQIVND (reference sequence). The CDR3 is made up of 14 amino acids. V shed 7 bases, J shed 2 bases, and the junction held 5 bases outside the gene matches. The chain's CDR3 is CASNKGTGNYGYTF. DNA of the CDR3: TGTGCCAGTAATAAAGGGACAGGGAACTATGGCTACACCTTC.

The chain has TRBV24-1 and TRBJ2-7, with 7 positions matching TRBD2. Trimming took 4 bases from V and 0 from J; bases not matched to a gene: 5. The CDR3 sequence is 15 residues long. CDR1 KGHDR and CDR2 SFDVKD come from the germline V gene. Written as DNA, the CDR3 is TGTGCCACCAGTGAGAGCGGGGAGAGCTCCTACGAGCAGTACTTC. It translates to CATSESGESSYEQYF.

The V and J genes are TRBV28 and TRBJ2-2; 10 nucleotides match TRBD1. Germline V lookup: CDR1 MDHEN, CDR2 SYDVKM. The CDR3 is 16 residues long. The V segment lost 7 bases and the J segment 0 bases; nucleotides outside the gene matches: 5. CDR3 DNA sequence: TGTGCCAGCATCGAGGGGACAGGGGCGAACACCGGGGAGCTGTTTTTT. Translating it yields CASIEGTGANTGELFF.

The chain combines TRBV6-2 or TRBV6-3 with TRBJ1-2; 10 nucleotides align to TRBD1. From germline, CDR1 is MNHEY and CDR2 SVGEGT. The CDR3 has 15 amino acids. Trimming removed 4 bases from V and 6 bases from J; junction bases left unmatched: 8. CDR3 in DNA: TGTGCCAGCAGTTTGGGACAGGGGATAAGGGATGGCTACACCTTC. Translating gives CASSLGQGIRDGYTF.

J is TRBJ2-3 and V is TRBV30; no clear D gene. There are 15 residues in the CDR3. The V end was cut by 2 bases, the J end by 0 bases, with 12 bases between. CDR1 is GTSNPN, CDR2 SVGIG, per germline (reference sequence). CDR3 sequence (DNA): TGTGCCTGGAGTTCTAGGCCTCCCAGCACAGATACGCAGTATTTT. This gives the protein CAWSSRPPSTDTQYF.

J is TRBJ2-2 and V is TRBV5-1; D gene ambiguous. V was trimmed by 6 bases and J by 0 bases, leaving 9 bases between them. CDR3 length: 14 amino acids. Germline values: CDR1 SGHRS, CDR2 YFSETQ. CDR3 residues: CASKEQTNTGELFF. The CDR3 nucleotides are TGCGCCAGCAAGGAACAGACGAACACCGGGGAGCTGTTTTTT.

This clone was recorded once. This rearrangement joins TRBV12-3 or TRBV12-4 to TRBJ1-1; D not certain. V lost 3 bases and J lost 0, with 5 bases in between. CDR3 size: 13 residues. For the CDR3, the DNA is TGTGCCAGCAGTTTTCAGTTGAACACTGAAGCTTTCTTT. It is translated as CASSFQLNTEAFF.

The genes are TRBV19 and TRBJ1-1, with D unresolved. In germline, CDR1 is LNHDA, CDR2 SQIVND (reference sequence). This CDR3 has 15 residues. V lost 5 bases to trimming and J lost 1 base, with 14 bases between them. The CDR3 DNA is TGTGCCAGTAGTCCGCGGACTATAAGGAACACTGAAGCTTTCTTT. Translated, it gives CASSPRTIRNTEAFF.

The V call is TRBV18, the J call TRBJ1-4, with a possible D match to TRBD1 (5 bases). V was cut by 1 base and J by 5 bases, with 8 bases left in between. Germline V CDR1 and CDR2: KGHSH, LQKENI. The CDR3 is made up of 14 amino acids. This chain's CDR3 is CASSPRGGNEKLFF. CDR3 bases: TGTGCCAGCTCACCACGGGGGGGGAATGAAAAACTGTTTTTT.

The chain uses TRBV3-1 (or the pseudogene TRBV3-2) and TRBJ1-2; maybe TRBD1 (5 bases). The CDR3 has 14 amino acids. Germline values: CDR1 LGHDT, CDR2 YNNKEL (reference sequence). The V end was cut by 0 bases, the J end by 8 bases, with 13 bases between. The CDR3 region is CASSQDRGQKGYTF. Written as DNA, the CDR3 is TGTGCCAGCAGCCAAGATAGGGGTCAGAAAGGCTACACCTTC.

The chain links TRBV5-1 to TRBJ2-7, with 11 bases fitting TRBD2. The V gene's germline CDR1 is SGHRS and CDR2 YFSETQ. With V trimmed by 5 bases and J by 2 bases, 3 bases remained unmatched. The CDR3 spans 14 residues. CDR3 coding DNA: TGCGCCAGCAGTGATAGCGGGGGGGCCTACGAGCAGTACTTC. Amino acids: CASSDSGGAYEQYF.

There are a few counts of this clone. V usage is TRBV4-2 and J usage is TRBJ1-6, with D tentatively TRBD1 (6 bases). The CDR3 length is 15 residues. Trimming took 4 bases from V and 10 from J, leaving 17 bases between them. From germline, CDR1 is LGHNA and CDR2 YNFKEQ. The CDR3 DNA follows: TGTGCCAGCAGCCCCCGGAGCAGGGGCGACTCACCCCTCCACTTT. Translated, it gives CASSPRSRGDSPLHF.

This clone occurred once. The chain combines TRBV6-6 with TRBJ2-2, with D perhaps TRBD2 (6 bases). This CDR3 spans 12 amino acids. Trimming pared 4 bases from V and 8 bases from J, leaving 8 bases between. The germline gives CDR1 MNHNY, CDR2 SVGAGI (reference sequence). CDR3 sequence reads: CASSSGGGELFF. The CDR3 DNA reads as TGTGCCAGCAGTTCCGGAGGGGGGGAGCTGTTTTTT.

The gene calls are TRBV11-2 and TRBJ2-3, with 8 positions matching TRBD2. Germline lookup yields CDR1 SGHAT and CDR2 FQNNGV. J gave up 0 bases and V 4 bases, and 3 bases lay outside the gene matches. The CDR3 totals 15 residues. CDR3 in amino acids: CASSYSGVSTDTQYF. As DNA, the CDR3 is TGTGCCAGCAGCTATAGCGGGGTTAGCACAGATACGCAGTATTTT.

This chain connects TRBV4-3 to TRBJ2-1; a possible D gene is TRBD1 (5 bases). V was cut by 0 bases and J by 0 bases, with 9 bases left in between. Germline CDR1 and CDR2: LGHNA and YSLEER. The CDR3 has 16 amino acids. The CDR3 protein is CASSQDPQGSYNEQFF. The CDR3 region has the DNA TGCGCCAGCAGCCAAGACCCCCAGGGCTCCTACAATGAGCAGTTCTTC.

The chain employs TRBV6-6 and TRBJ2-1; maybe TRBD1 (6 bases). V was clipped by 2 bases and J by 8 bases, with 10 bases between them. From germline, CDR1 is MNHNY and CDR2 SVGAGI (reference sequence). The CDR3 consists of 13 residues. In DNA form, the CDR3 reads TGTGCCAGCAGTTACGTCAGGGGCCATGAGCAGTTCTTC. Its protein product is CASSYVRGHEQFF.

Only a few counts were recorded for this clone. The chain employs TRBV6-5 and TRBJ2-7; tentative D call: TRBD2 (5 bases). The CDR3 contains 13 residues. Germline V CDR1 and CDR2: MNHEY, SVGAGI. Between the trimmed V and J ends, which lost 10 bases and 2 bases, there was a span of 15 bases. This CDR3 is CATGVWQTYEQYF. DNA of the CDR3: TGTGCCACCGGGGTATGGCAGACCTACGAGCAGTACTTC.

The chain uses TRBV11-2 and TRBJ2-1, with 10 bases aligning to TRBD1. CDR3 length: 15 amino acids. Germline V gene data show CDR1 as SGHAT and CDR2 as FQNNGV. V dropped 1 base and J dropped 10; count of bases not matched to a gene: 7. The CDR3 reads CASSLVGQGIWEQFF. CDR3 nucleotides: TGTGCCAGCAGCTTAGTGGGACAGGGGATCTGGGAGCAGTTCTTC.

The chain has TRBV29-1 and TRBJ2-6; 9 bases line up with TRBD1. The CDR3 covers 16 residues. The germline V gene encodes CDR1 SQVTM and CDR2 ANQGSEA. The V gene end was trimmed by 6 bases and the J gene end by 0 bases; junction bases not matched to a gene: 6. The CDR3 nucleotides read TGCAGCGTCACAGGGGGCGAGGGCTCTGGGGCCAACGTCCTGACTTTC. It encodes CSVTGGEGSGANVLTF. The full variable domain, in which reference TRBV29-1 and TRBJ2-6 provide the parts outside the CDR3, is SAVISQKPSRDICQRGTSLTIQCQVDSQVTMMFWYRQQPGQSLTLIATANQGSEATYESGFVIDKFPISRPNLTFSTLTVSNMSPEDSSIYLCSVTGGEGSGANVLTFGAGSRLTVL.

V gene TRBV28 combines with J gene TRBJ2-7; 7 bases line up with TRBD2. The CDR3 has 15 residues. Germline V gene lookup returns CDR1 MDHEN and CDR2 SYDVKM. Unmatched junction bases numbered 9, after V lost 2 bases and J lost 5 bases. This CDR3 reads CASSLGGRAGDEQYF. CDR3 DNA sequence: TGTGCCAGCAGTTTAGGTGGGAGGGCCGGGGACGAGCAGTACTTC.

This rearrangement joins TRBV25-1 to TRBJ1-1, with D maybe TRBD1 (5 bases). The CDR3 totals 16 residues. Trimming removed 0 bases from V and 1 base from J, with 12 bases in between. Germline V CDR1 and CDR2: MGHDK, SYGVNS. CDR3 sequence: CASSEYGAGPNTEAFF. The CDR3 nucleotides read TGTGCCAGCAGTGAATATGGGGCAGGGCCGAACACTGAAGCTTTCTTT. Supplemented by reference TRBV25-1 and TRBJ1-1, the full variable domain reads EADIYQTPRYLVIGTGKKITLECSQTMGHDKMYWYQQDPGMELHLIHYSYGVNSTEKGDLSSESTVSRIRTEHFPLTLESARPSHTSQYLCASSEYGAGPNTEAFFGQGTRLTVV.

The chain recombines TRBV5-1 with TRBJ1-4; 7 positions match TRBD1. From germline, CDR1 is SGHRS and CDR2 YFSETQ. Unmatched junction bases numbered 3, after V lost 0 bases and J lost 7 bases. The CDR3 consists of 14 residues. This chain's CDR3 is CASSLAGGSEKLFF. In nucleotides, the CDR3 is TGCGCCAGCAGCTTGGCAGGGGGTTCTGAAAAACTGTTTTTT.

This chain uses TRBV5-4 with TRBJ1-1, with D maybe TRBD1 (6 bases). This CDR3 has 15 amino acids. In germline, CDR1 is SGHNT, CDR2 YYREEE (reference sequence). V lost 1 base and J 5 bases, leaving 15 bases between the germline ends. The CDR3 nucleotides are TGTGCCAGCAGCTTGCCGAATCAGGGGCAAACTGAAGCTTTCTTT. It specifies CASSLPNQGQTEAFF.

The chain recombines TRBV2 with TRBJ1-6; D possibly corresponds to TRBD1 (5 bases). The CDR3 has 15 residues. V lost 5 bases, J lost 7 bases, and 15 bases lay in between. Germline V CDR1 and CDR2: SNHLY, FYNNEI. CDR3 in DNA: TGTGCCAGCAGTCTACGGAACAAGGGGAATTCACCCCTCCACTTT. This codes for CASSLRNKGNSPLHF.

The chain couples TRBV3-1 (or the pseudogene TRBV3-2) to TRBJ1-2; no definite D call. Germline CDR1 and CDR2: LGHDT and YNNKEL (reference sequence). The V gene lost 5 bases and the J gene lost 8 bases, with 18 bases spanning the gap. This CDR3 spans 14 amino acids. In DNA form, the CDR3 reads TGTGCCAGCAGCGTCGAGGGCAGGAGTAGGGGCTACACCTTC. Protein sequence: CASSVEGRSRGYTF.